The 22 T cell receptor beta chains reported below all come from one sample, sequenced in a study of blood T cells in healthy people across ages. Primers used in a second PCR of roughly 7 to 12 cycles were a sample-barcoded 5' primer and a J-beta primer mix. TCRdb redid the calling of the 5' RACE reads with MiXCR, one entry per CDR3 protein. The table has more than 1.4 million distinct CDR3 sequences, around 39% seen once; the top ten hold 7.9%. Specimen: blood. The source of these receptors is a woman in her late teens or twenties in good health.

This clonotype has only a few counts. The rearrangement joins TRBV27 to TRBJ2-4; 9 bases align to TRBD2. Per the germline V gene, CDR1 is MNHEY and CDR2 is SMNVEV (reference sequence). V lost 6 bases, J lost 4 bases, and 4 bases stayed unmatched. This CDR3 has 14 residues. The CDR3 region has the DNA TGTGCCAGCAGACCCAGCGGGGGGAAAAACATTCAGTACTTC. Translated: CASRPSGGKNIQYF.

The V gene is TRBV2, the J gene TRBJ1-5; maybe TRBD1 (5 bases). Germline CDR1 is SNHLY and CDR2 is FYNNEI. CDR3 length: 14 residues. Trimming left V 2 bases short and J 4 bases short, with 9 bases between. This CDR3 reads CASSETAGNQPQHF. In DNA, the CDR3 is TGTGCCAGCAGTGAAACGGCAGGGAATCAGCCCCAGCATTTT.

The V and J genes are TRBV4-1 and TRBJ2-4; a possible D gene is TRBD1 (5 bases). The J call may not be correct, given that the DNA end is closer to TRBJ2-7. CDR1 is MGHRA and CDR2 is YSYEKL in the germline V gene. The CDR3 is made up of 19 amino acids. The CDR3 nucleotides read TGCGCCAGCAGCCAAGAAAGGGGTGGTACGAATAGAGTTACCTACGAGCAGTACTTC. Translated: CASSQERGGTNRVTYEQYF.

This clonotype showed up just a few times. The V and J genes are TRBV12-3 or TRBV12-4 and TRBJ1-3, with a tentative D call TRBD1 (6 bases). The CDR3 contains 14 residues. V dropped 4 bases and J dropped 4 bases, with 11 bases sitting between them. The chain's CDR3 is CASSSGAGGNTIYF. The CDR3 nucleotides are TGTGCCAGCAGTTCAGGGGCTGGCGGAAACACCATATATTTT.

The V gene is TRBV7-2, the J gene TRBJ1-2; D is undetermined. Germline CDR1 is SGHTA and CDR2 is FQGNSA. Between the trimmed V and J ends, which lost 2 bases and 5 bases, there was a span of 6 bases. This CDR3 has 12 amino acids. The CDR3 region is CASSLKVYGYTF. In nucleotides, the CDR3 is TGTGCCAGCAGCTTAAAGGTTTATGGCTACACCTTC.

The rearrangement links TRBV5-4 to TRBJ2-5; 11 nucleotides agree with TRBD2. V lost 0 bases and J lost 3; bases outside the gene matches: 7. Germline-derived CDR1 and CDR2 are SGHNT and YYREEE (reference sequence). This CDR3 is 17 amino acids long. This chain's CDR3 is CASSLAAGTSGKETQYF. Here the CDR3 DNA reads TGTGCCAGCAGCTTGGCTGCCGGGACTAGCGGTAAAGAGACCCAGTACTTC.

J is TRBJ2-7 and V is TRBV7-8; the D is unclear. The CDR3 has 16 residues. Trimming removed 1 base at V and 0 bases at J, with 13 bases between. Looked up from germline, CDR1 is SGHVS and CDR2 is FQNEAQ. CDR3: CASSLGSLSGSYEQYF. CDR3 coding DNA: TGTGCCAGCAGCTTAGGATCGCTGTCGGGCTCCTACGAGCAGTACTTC. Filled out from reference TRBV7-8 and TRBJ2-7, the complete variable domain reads GAGVSQSPRYKVAKRGQDVALRCDPISGHVSLFWYQQALGQGPEFLTYFQNEAQLDKSGLPSDRFFAERPEGSVSTLKIQRTQQEDSAVYLCASSLGSLSGSYEQYFGPGTRLTVT.

The CDR3 protein is CASTFGDMNTEAFF. The CDR3 DNA reads TGTGCCAGCACCTTTGGCGACATGAACACTGAAGCTTTCTTT. The rearrangement joins TRBV6-2 or TRBV6-3 to TRBJ1-1; D gene ambiguous. The V and J ends lost 7 bases and 0 bases respectively, with 12 bases between them. The germline CDR1 and CDR2 sequences are MNHEY and SVGEGT. The CDR3 spans 14 residues.

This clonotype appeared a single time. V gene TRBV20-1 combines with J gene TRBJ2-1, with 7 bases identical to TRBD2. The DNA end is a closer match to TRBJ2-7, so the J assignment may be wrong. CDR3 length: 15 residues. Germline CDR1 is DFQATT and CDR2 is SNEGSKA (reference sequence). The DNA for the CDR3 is TGCAGTGCTAGATCTGGGGGGAGGGCCCCCTACGAGCAGTACTTC. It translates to CSARSGGRAPYEQYF.

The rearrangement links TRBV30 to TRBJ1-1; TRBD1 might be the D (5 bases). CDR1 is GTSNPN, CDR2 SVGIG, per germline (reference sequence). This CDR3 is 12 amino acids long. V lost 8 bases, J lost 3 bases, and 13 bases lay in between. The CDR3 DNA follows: TGTGCCGGGTCCGGGGGGTACACTGAAGCTTTCTTT. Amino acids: CAGSGGYTEAFF.

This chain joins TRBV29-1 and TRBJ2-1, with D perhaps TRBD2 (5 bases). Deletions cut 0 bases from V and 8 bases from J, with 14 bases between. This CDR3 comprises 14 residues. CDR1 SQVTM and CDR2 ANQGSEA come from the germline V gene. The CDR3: CSVEDRRRRDEQFF. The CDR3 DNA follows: TGCAGCGTTGAAGATCGGCGACGGCGGGATGAGCAGTTCTTC.

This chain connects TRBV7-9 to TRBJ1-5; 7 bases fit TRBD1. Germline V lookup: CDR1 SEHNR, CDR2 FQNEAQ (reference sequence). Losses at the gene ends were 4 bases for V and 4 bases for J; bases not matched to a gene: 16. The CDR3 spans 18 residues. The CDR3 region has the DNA TGTGCCAGCAGCTCCCCCAAGGGGGCCCCGAGGGGAAATCAGCCCCAGCATTTT. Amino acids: CASSSPKGAPRGNQPQHF.

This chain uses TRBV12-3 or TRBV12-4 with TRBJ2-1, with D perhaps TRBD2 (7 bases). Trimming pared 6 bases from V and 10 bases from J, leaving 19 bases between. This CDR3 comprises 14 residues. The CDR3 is CASRLEGGGREQFF. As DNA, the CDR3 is TGTGCCAGCAGGTTGGAGGGAGGGGGACGGGAGCAGTTCTTC.

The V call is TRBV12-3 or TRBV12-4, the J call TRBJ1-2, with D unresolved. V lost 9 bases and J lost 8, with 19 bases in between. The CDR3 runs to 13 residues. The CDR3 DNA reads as TGTGCCAGTAGTGTGGCGGGGATGAAAGGCTACACCTTC. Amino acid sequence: CASSVAGMKGYTF.

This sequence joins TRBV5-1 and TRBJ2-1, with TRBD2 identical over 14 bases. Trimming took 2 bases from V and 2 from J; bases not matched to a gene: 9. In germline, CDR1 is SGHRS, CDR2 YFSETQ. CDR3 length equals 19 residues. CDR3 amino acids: CASSFGSGLAGGAYNEQFF. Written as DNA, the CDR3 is TGCGCCAGCAGCTTTGGCTCCGGACTAGCGGGGGGAGCCTACAATGAGCAGTTCTTC. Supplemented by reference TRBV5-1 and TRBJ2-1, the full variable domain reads KAGVTQTPRYLIKTRGQQVTLSCSPISGHRSVSWYQQTPGQGLQFLFEYFSETQRNKGNFPGRFSGRQFSNSRSEMNVSTLELGDSALYLCASSFGSGLAGGAYNEQFFGPGTRLTVL.

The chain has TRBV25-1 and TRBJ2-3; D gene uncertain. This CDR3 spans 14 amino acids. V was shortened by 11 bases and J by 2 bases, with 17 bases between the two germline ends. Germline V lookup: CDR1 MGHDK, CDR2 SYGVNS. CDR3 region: CASHGQLLTDTQYF. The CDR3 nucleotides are TGTGCCTCTCACGGGCAGCTCCTCACAGATACGCAGTATTTT.

The CDR3 region has the DNA TGCGCCAGCAGCCACTCGGGACTGGGCGACAATGAGCAGTTCTTC. Its protein product is CASSHSGLGDNEQFF. V and J are TRBV4-1 and TRBJ2-1; TRBD2 might be the D (6 bases). Germline V CDR1 and CDR2: MGHRA, YSYEKL. The ends were cut back, 3 bases at V and 5 bases at J, with 14 bases in the middle. The CDR3 consists of 15 residues.

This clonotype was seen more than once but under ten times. As DNA, the CDR3 is TGTGCCAGCCTCCAGGGGCCCGTCGCGAACACTGAAGCTTTCTTT. This sequence encodes CASLQGPVANTEAFF. The chain joins TRBV6-2 or TRBV6-3 to TRBJ1-1, with TRBD1 as a possible D gene (6 bases). V was cut by 8 bases and J by 1 base, with 17 bases left in between. Germline V CDR1 and CDR2: MNHEY, SVGEGT. The CDR3 is 15 amino acids.

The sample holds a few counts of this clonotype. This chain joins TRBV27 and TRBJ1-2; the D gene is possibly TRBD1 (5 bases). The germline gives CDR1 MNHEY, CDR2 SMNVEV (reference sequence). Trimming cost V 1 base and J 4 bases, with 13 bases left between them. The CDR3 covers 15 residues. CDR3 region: CASSLFMGVSYGYTF. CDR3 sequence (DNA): TGTGCCAGCAGTTTATTTATGGGGGTGAGCTATGGCTACACCTTC.

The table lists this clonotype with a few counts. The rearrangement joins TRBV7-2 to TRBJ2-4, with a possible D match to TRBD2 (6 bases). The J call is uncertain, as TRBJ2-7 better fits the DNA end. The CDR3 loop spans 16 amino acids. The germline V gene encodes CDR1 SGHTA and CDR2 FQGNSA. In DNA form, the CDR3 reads TGTGCCAGCAGCGCAAACTCGGCGGGATGGGCCTACGAGCAGTACTTC. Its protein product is CASSANSAGWAYEQYF.

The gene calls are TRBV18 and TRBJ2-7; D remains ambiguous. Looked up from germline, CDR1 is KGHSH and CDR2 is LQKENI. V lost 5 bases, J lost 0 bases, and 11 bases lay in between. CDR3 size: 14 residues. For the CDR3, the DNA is TGTGCCAGCTCATCCAACGGTCCCTCCTACGAGCAGTACTTC. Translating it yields CASSSNGPSYEQYF.

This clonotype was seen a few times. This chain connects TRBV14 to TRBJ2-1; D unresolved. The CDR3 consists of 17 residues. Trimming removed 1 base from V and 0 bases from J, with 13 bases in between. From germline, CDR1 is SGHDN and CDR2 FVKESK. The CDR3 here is CASSQVPVKSSYNEQFF. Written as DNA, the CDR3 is TGTGCCAGCAGCCAAGTCCCCGTTAAAAGCTCCTACAATGAGCAGTTCTTC.